These T cell receptor beta chains were read from a single sample in a study of neurological immune-mediated disorders. Each CDR3 protein gets one entry after TCRdb re-called the 5' RACE reads with MiXCR. The table lists some 21,000 distinct CDR3 sequences, less than 8% of them singletons. Sequencing input: CD8+ T cells from blood. The source is a man aged 18 to 35 in good health. CDR3s include the opening cysteine and the closing phenylalanine or tryptophan. The order of the fields is D gene, V gene, clone size, J gene, CDR3 DNA, CDR3 protein. A D gene is named only where the DNA matches it firmly. The listing skips clone size in some rows; elsewhere it reads once, few, many or a size class.

>.|TRBV7-8|many|TRBJ2-5
TGTGCCAGCAGCTTAGGGCTCCCCCTTCAGTACTTC
CASSLGLPLQYF
>.|TRBV5-6|many|TRBJ2-1
TGTGCCAGCAGCGGCGGGACTGGGGATGGAGAGCAGTTCTTC
CASSGGTGDGEQFF
>.|TRBV5-1|.|TRBJ2-2
.
CASSFYICSARVNGGNGGELFF
>.|TRBV5-1|many|TRBJ1-1
TGCGCCAGCAGCTTGGGAGAGATTTGGACTGAAGCTTTCTTT
CASSLGEIWTEAFF
>.|TRBV12-3/TRBV12-4|many|TRBJ1-5
TGTGCCAGCACCGCGAGAAGTGATTATATTAGCAATCAGCCCCAGCATTTT
CASTARSDYISNQPQHF
>TRBD1|TRBV5-1|many|TRBJ1-1
TGCGCCAGCAGCTTGGGGGATGAGGGGGCGAACACTGAAGCTTTCTTT
CASSLGDEGANTEAFF
>TRBD1|TRBV7-9|many|TRBJ1-4
TGTGCCAGCAGCCATACTCCGGGACAGGCGAATGAAAAACTGTTTTTT
CASSHTPGQANEKLFF
>.|TRBV3-1|many|TRBJ2-1
TGTGCCAGCAGCCAAGCTGTTGGGATTGAGCAGTTCTTC
CASSQAVGIEQFF
>.|TRBV11-2|many|TRBJ2-7
TGTGCCAGCAGCCCAGCCGGATCCTACGAGCAGTACTTC
CASSPAGSYEQYF
>TRBD2|TRBV7-6|many|TRBJ2-3
TGTGCCAGCAGCCCAGCGGGGGGTTCAGATACGCAGTATTTT
CASSPAGGSDTQYF
>.|TRBV21-1|many|TRBJ2-7
TGTGCCAGCAGCAAAGGGACAGGGCGTAGCCGCCACCATCGGATCTACGAGCAGTACTTC
CASSKGTGRSRHHRIYEQYF
>.|TRBV5-1|many|TRBJ1-1
TGCGCCAGCAGCTTGGTAGGACCGACTACAAGAAACACTGAAGCTTTCTTT
CASSLVGPTTRNTEAFF
>.|TRBV5-1|many|TRBJ2-2
TGCGCCAGCAGCTCGGAGTTTGGGGAAACCGGGGAGCTGTTTTTT
CASSSEFGETGELFF
>TRBD2|TRBV6-1|.|TRBJ2-7
TGTGCCAGCAGCCCTACTAGCGGGGGGCCCCTTTCCGAGCAGTACTTC
CASSPTSGGPLSEQYF
>.|TRBV5-1|many|TRBJ2-5
TGCGCCAAGCAGCTCCAAGGACGGGGCCACCAAGAGACCCAGTACTTC
CAKQLQGRGHQETQYF
>TRBD1|TRBV29-1|many|TRBJ2-5
TGCAGCGTTGGGACAGGGGGCCAAGAGACCCAGTACTTC
CSVGTGGQETQYF
>.|TRBV5-1|many|TRBJ2-1
TGCGCCAGCAGCTCCCTACAGGGAGTATCCTACAATGAGCAGTTCTTC
CASSSLQGVSYNEQFF
>.|TRBV20-1|many|TRBJ1-1
TGCAGTGCTAACCCTGGGGATAGGGACACTGAAGCTTTCTTT
CSANPGDRDTEAFF
>.|TRBV6-2/TRBV6-3|many|TRBJ1-5
TGTGCCAGCAGTTATTTGGCAGGTGATGGCAATCAGCCCCAGCATTTT
CASSYLAGDGNQPQHF
>TRBD1|TRBV7-6|many|TRBJ1-6
TGTGCCAGCAGCTCATCAGGGGGCCAATCACCCCTCCACTTT
CASSSSGGQSPLHF
>TRBD2|TRBV6-1|many|TRBJ2-5
TGTGCCAGCAGTGAGCTAGCGGGGGGGCCGGAGACCCAGTACTTC
CASSELAGGPETQYF
>.|TRBV7-9|many|TRBJ2-1
TGTGCCAGCAGCTTAATCACCTACAATGAGCAGTTCTTC
CASSLITYNEQFF
>.|TRBV20-1|many|TRBJ2-7
TGCAGTGCTAACGGGCGGTTAGGAGGCGAGCAGTACTTC
CSANGRLGGEQYF
>TRBD2|TRBV7-2|many|TRBJ2-1
TGTGCCAGCAGCTTTCTTGTCGGGGGGGCCAATGAGCAGTTCTTC
CASSFLVGGANEQFF
>.|TRBV29-1|many|TRBJ1-1
TGCAGCGTTGGGTTCCTGAACACTGAAGCTTTCTTT
CSVGFLNTEAFF
>.|TRBV6-6|.|TRBJ2-7
TGTGCCAGCACCAGGGGTGGGGATTACTACGAGCAGTACTTC
CASTRGGDYYEQYF
>.|TRBV27|many|TRBJ2-1
TGTGCCAGCAGTTTGGGGACAAACTACAATGAGCAGTTCTTC
CASSLGTNYNEQFF
>.|TRBV7-9|.|TRBJ1-1
TGTGCCAGCAGCCTCGCAGGGATGAACACTGAAGCTTTCTTT
CASSLAGMNTEAFF
>TRBD2|TRBV7-2|many|TRBJ2-3
TGTGCCAGCAGCTTAGTGGGGGGGGACACAGATACGCAGTATTTT
CASSLVGGDTDTQYF
>TRBD2|TRBV7-2|many|TRBJ2-1
TGTGCCAGCAGATCAGAGGGGAGGGGCCAACAACTTGAGCAGTTCTTC
CASRSEGRGQQLEQFF
>.|TRBV5-6|.|TRBJ1-1
TGTGCCAGCAGCTTAAAGGCTGAAGCTTTCTTT
CASSLKAEAFF
>TRBD1|TRBV6-5|many|TRBJ2-7
TGTGCCAGCAGTCAATCGACGACAGGGATCTCCTACGAGCAGTACTTC
CASSQSTTGISYEQYF
>.|TRBV5-1|many|TRBJ2-7
TGCGCCAGCAGCCAGACGACGGATCCCTACGAGCAGTACTTC
CASSQTTDPYEQYF
>.|TRBV5-1|many|TRBJ1-1
TGCGCCAGCAGCTTGGGGGGACCATCTGAAGCTTTCTTT
CASSLGGPSEAFF
>TRBD1|TRBV6-6|.|TRBJ1-5
TGTGCCAGCAGGCTGACAGGGGTCGGGGATCAGCCCCAGCATTTT
CASRLTGVGDQPQHF
>.|TRBV9|many|TRBJ1-6
TGTGCCAGCAGCGAAACCAATTCACCCCTCCACTTT
CASSETNSPLHF
>.|TRBV24-1|many|TRBJ2-5
TGTGCCACCAGTGATCCCGCTACTCACAGGGAGATTGGCCAAGAGACCCAGTACTTC
CATSDPATHREIGQETQYF
>.|TRBV27|many|TRBJ2-1
TGTGCCAGCAGTTTAGGACTCTCCCGGGAGCAGTTCTTC
CASSLGLSREQFF
>.|TRBV11-3|many|TRBJ2-3
TGTGCCAGCAGCTTAGGGACCGAGGGAGATACGCAGTATTTT
CASSLGTEGDTQYF